The present TCR beta chain was sequenced within a study of CD8+CD57+ T cells in acquired aplastic anemia. In the study overall: Sorted CD4+ and CD8+ cells yielded DNA averaging about 3.1 ug. Study conclusions and caveats: Overlapping CD8+ CDR3 repertoires of patients and controls contained under 35 shared sequences.

Germline V gives CDR1 PRHDT, CDR2 FYEKMQ (reference sequence). The V and J ends lost 4 bases and 8 bases respectively, with 15 bases between them. The CDR3 has 15 amino acids. Genomic DNA, the template, was used for profiling of the TCR beta VDJ and CDR3. TCRdb analysed the reads with MiXCR anew, one entry per CDR3 protein. The sample has about 470,000 distinct CDR3 sequences, around 30% seen once. This clonotype was counted ten times or more. Its specificity is unknown. Whoever was chosen for sequencing had shown CD8+CD57+ cell expansion by flow cytometry. Each patient carried a diagnosis of severe acquired aplastic anemia. No therapy had been given to the patients at the time of blood sampling.

This receptor was identified in a human donor with aplastic anemia. Sequencing was done on a sample of sorted CD4+, CD8+, or CD8+CD57+ T cells (not recorded which) from PBMCs. This sequence joins TRBV13 and TRBJ1-6; D uncertain. CDR3 sequence: CASSSSPTWDSPLHF. CDR3 DNA sequence: TGTGCCAGCAGCTCGAGCCCGACCTGGGATTCACCCCTCCACTTT. Based on the CDR3 plus reference TRBV13 and TRBJ1-6, the full variable domain is AAGVIQSPRHLIKEKRETATLKCYPIPRHDTVYWYQQGPGQDPQFLISFYEKMQSDKGSIPDRFSAQQFSDYHSELNMSSLELGDSALYFCASSSSPTWDSPLHFGNGTRLTVT.